This T cell receptor (beta chain) was captured by sequencing in a study of cytomegalovirus exposure and HLA in healthy donors. Study-wide context: There were nearly 120 million unique TCR beta sequences, drawn from approximately 180 million T cells, in an earlier analysis. Study-level points and caveats: The productive fraction for most TCR beta V segments was about 90% or about 30% in an earlier analysis. Researchers catalogued under 200 TCR beta chains as cytomegalovirus-associated. Later examination showed HLA-associated TCR beta chains had greater clonal expansion than equally common others.

Both 60 Vbeta primers and 13 Jbeta primers went into the PCR. Data came from immunoSEQ multiplex PCR; TCRdb stores just in-frame clones and leaves some out. The sample holds some 120,000 clones, approximately 78% seen once. Notes on this clone: Its target is unknown.

CDR1 SGHVS and CDR2 FNYEAQ come from the germline V gene. The CDR3 extends over 16 amino acids. Unmatched junction bases numbered 8, after V lost 1 base and J lost 2 bases. What was sequenced was PBMCs. The sequence came from a man aged 30-40 years in good health and CMV-seropositive. V usage is TRBV7-6 and J usage is TRBJ2-7, with TRBD2 matching over 7 bases. In DNA form, the CDR3 reads TGTGCCAGCAGCTTAGGGGGCGGAGCGGGGACCTACGAGCAGTACTTC. It translates to CASSLGGGAGTYEQYF.